This T cell receptor beta chain derives from a study of blood T cell repertoires in COVID-19. For the study at large: The analysed material was cDNA or gDNA that came from T cells, B-cell-depleted T cells, or PBMCs.

Assay used: immunoSEQ multiplex PCR; TCRdb lists only in-frame clones, some missing. The table shows around 92,000 clones, with roughly 84% occurring only once. V trimming: 3 bases; J trimming: 7 bases; junction bases outside the gene matches: 6. This CDR3 is built from 15 residues. Germline CDR1 and CDR2: SEHNR and FQNEAQ (reference sequence). This chain joins TRBV7-9 and TRBJ2-1, with 10 positions matching TRBD2. This sequence was found in a woman aged 55-69 years in a cohort sampled during active or convalescent COVID-19. Sequencing was carried out using peripheral blood. CDR3 in DNA: TGTGCCAGCAGCTTTCTAGCGGGGGTAGATAATGAGCAGTTCTTC. This codes for CASSFLAGVDNEQFF. Full variable domain (rest looked up from reference TRBV7-9 and TRBJ2-1): DTGVSQNPRHKITKRGQNVTFRCDPISEHNRLYWYRQTLGQGPEFLTYFQNEAQLEKSRLLSDRFSAERPKGSFSTLEIQRTEQGDSAMYLCASSFLAGVDNEQFFGPGTRLTVL.